The source of this TCR beta chain is a study of response to subunit inactivated influenza vaccine. General observations from the study: The authors suggested that every seasonal influenza vaccination recruits few new T cells.

TCRdb ran MiXCR on the RT-PCR reads and lists one entry per CDR3 protein. This table holds a few hundred thousand distinct CDR3 sequences, approximately 7.7% found once. This clonotype was counted at least ten times. The target antigen is unknown. Trimming stripped 7 bases from V and 1 base from J, with 12 bases between. The germline CDR1 and CDR2 sequences are SQVTM and ANQGSEA. The CDR3 runs 13 residues. The TCR was taken from a man between 50 and 75 years old who received an inactivated influenza vaccine. Sequencing was performed on PBMCs from blood, taken about 24 months after vaccination. This rearrangement joins TRBV29-1 to TRBJ2-3; D ambiguous. CDR3 sequence reads: CSAGDWGTDTQYF. CDR3 sequence (DNA): TGCAGCGCCGGAGATTGGGGCACAGATACGCAGTATTTT.